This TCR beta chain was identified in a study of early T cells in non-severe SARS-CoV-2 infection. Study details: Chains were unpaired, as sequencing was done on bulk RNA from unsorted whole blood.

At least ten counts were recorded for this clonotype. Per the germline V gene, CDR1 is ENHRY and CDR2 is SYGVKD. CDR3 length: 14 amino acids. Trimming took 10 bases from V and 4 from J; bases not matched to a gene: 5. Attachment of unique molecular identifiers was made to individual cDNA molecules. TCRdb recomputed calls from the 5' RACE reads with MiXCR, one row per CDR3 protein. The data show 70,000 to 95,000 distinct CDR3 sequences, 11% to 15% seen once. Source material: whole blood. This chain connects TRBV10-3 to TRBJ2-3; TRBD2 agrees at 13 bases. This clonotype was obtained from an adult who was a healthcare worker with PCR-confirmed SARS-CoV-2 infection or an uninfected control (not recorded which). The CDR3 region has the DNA TGTGCCACGAGACTAGCGGGGGGACCAGATACGCAGTATTTT. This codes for CATRLAGGPDTQYF.